These 20 T cell receptor beta chains were sequenced from one sample in a study of blood T cell repertoires in COVID-19. Method: immunoSEQ multiplex PCR; TCRdb's copy keeps in-frame clones and lacks some. Seen here are around 60,000 clones, 65% to 90% observed once, and the top ten hold roughly a tenth. Material for sequencing was peripheral blood. These TCRs come from a man in his forties or fifties with COVID-19, enrolled during active disease.

The rearrangement joins TRBV15 to TRBJ2-7; 7 bases align to TRBD1. CDR3 length: 17 residues. Unmatched junction bases numbered 8, after V lost 0 bases and J lost 0 bases. Germline V gene data show CDR1 as LNHNV and CDR2 as YYDKDF (reference sequence). CDR3 residues: CATSRDLGRGSSYEQYF. The CDR3 DNA is TGTGCCACCAGCAGAGATCTCGGCAGGGGGAGCTCCTACGAGCAGTACTTC.

The chain employs TRBV15 and TRBJ1-6; 9 bases are shared with TRBD1. J gave up 11 bases and V 0 bases, and 8 bases lay outside the gene matches. Germline assignment: CDR1 LNHNV and CDR2 YYDKDF (reference sequence). The CDR3 contains 16 residues. CDR3 residues: CATSRDQGTGSTPLHF. DNA of the CDR3: TGTGCCACCAGCAGAGATCAAGGGACAGGGTCGACACCCCTCCACTTT.

The CDR3 here is CASSSRDKTYEQYF. The CDR3 DNA follows: TGTGCCAGCAGTTCCCGGGACAAAACTTACGAGCAGTACTTC. The J gene is TRBJ2-7, the V gene TRBV6-6; TRBD1 is a possible D gene (6 bases). V lost 4 bases to trimming and J lost 4 bases, with 14 bases between them. In germline, CDR1 is MNHNY, CDR2 SVGAGI (reference sequence). This CDR3 comprises 14 residues.

The rearrangement uses TRBV29-1 and TRBJ2-5; 10 positions agree with TRBD2. CDR3 length: 15 amino acids. From germline, CDR1 is SQVTM and CDR2 ANQGSEA. V was pared by 4 bases and J by 1 base, with 6 bases of the junction left unmatched. The CDR3 loop is CSVGVAGGPQETQYF. CDR3 nucleotide sequence: TGCAGCGTTGGGGTAGCGGGAGGTCCCCAAGAGACCCAGTACTTC.

CDR3 nucleotide sequence: TGTGCCAGCAGGTCTAGCGGGAGCAACACCGGGGAGCTGTTTTTT. It translates to CASRSSGSNTGELFF. The V gene is TRBV27, the J gene TRBJ2-2; 10 bases are a match to TRBD2. This CDR3 is built from 15 residues. Germline CDR1 and CDR2: MNHEY and SMNVEV (reference sequence). V trimming: 6 bases; J trimming: 2 bases; junction bases outside the gene matches: 3.

The chain couples TRBV11-1 to TRBJ2-2, with D perhaps TRBD2 (6 bases). The V end was cut by 3 bases, the J end by 7 bases, with 12 bases between. Per germline, CDR1 SGHAT and CDR2 FQDESV (reference sequence). This CDR3 is 14 amino acids long. DNA for the CDR3: TGTGCCAGCAGCTTCGGCGGGGTCGTCGGGGAGCTGTTTTTT. This encodes CASSFGGVVGELFF.

V usage is TRBV7-6 and J usage is TRBJ2-7; D unresolved. V gave up 1 base and J gave up 4 bases, with 23 bases separating them. The CDR3 covers 18 residues. Germline V gene sequence: CDR1 SGHVS, CDR2 FNYEAQ. The CDR3 loop is CASSLVLVDSDSRYEQYF. The DNA for the CDR3 is TGTGCCAGCAGCTTAGTATTGGTTGACTCCGACTCGCGGTACGAGCAGTACTTC.

The gene calls are TRBV27 and TRBJ1-4; D is possibly TRBD1 (5 bases). The CDR3 runs 14 residues. Germline CDR1 MNHEY, CDR2 SMNVEV (reference sequence). Deletions cut 2 bases from V and 3 bases from J, with 7 bases between. The DNA of the CDR3 is TGTGCCAGCAGTTTACAGGGTCCTAATGAAAAACTGTTTTTT. Translated: CASSLQGPNEKLFF. The whole variable domain, remainder taken from reference TRBV27 and TRBJ1-4, is EAQVTQNPRYLITVTGKKLTVTCSQNMNHEYMSWYRQDPGLGLRQIYYSMNVEVTDKGDVPEGYKVSRKEKRNFPLILESPSPNQTSLYFCASSLQGPNEKLFFGSGTQLSVL.

This CDR3 reads CASSSGLAGGLGGKNIQYF. In DNA form, the CDR3 reads TGTGCCAGCAGTTCAGGACTAGCGGGAGGCCTAGGAGGCAAAAACATTCAGTACTTC. This rearrangement joins TRBV27 to TRBJ2-4; the match to TRBD2 covers 14 bases. V was pared by 4 bases and J by 3 bases, with 11 bases of the junction left unmatched. CDR3 size: 19 residues. From germline, CDR1 is MNHEY and CDR2 SMNVEV (reference sequence).

The CDR3 protein is CASSDTSGSSYNEQFF. As DNA, the CDR3 is TGTGCCAGCAGCGACACTAGCGGAAGCTCCTACAATGAGCAGTTCTTC. The genes are TRBV28 and TRBJ2-1; 8 bases are shared with TRBD2. The germline gives CDR1 MDHEN, CDR2 SYDVKM. This CDR3 has 16 amino acids. J was trimmed by 0 bases and V by 6 bases; bases with no gene match: 7.

The J gene is TRBJ2-7, the V gene TRBV18; a weak D match, TRBD2 (5 bases). The germline gives CDR1 KGHSH, CDR2 LQKENI. The CDR3 sequence is 15 residues long. The V end lost 1 base, the J end lost 3 bases, and 13 bases lay between the germline ends. CDR3 DNA: TGTGCCAGCTCACCACTAAAGGAGGTGGGCTACGAGCAGTACTTC. Protein: CASSPLKEVGYEQYF.

The chain links TRBV23-1 to TRBJ1-1; no clear D. TRBV23-1 is sorted into the ORF group, with uncertain function. The length of the CDR3 is 8 residues. The CDR3 DNA reads as TGCGAGGACTTCGGAGCTTTCTTT. Residues: CEDFGAFF.

J is TRBJ1-3 and V is TRBV9, with D maybe TRBD1 (5 bases). The CDR3 totals 16 residues. Germline V lookup: CDR1 SGDLS, CDR2 YYNGEE. V was cut by 0 bases and J by 2 bases, with 12 bases left in between. This CDR3 is CASSVGGSGTGNTIYF. For the CDR3, the DNA is TGTGCCAGCAGCGTAGGGGGCAGCGGGACTGGAAACACCATATATTTT.

This clone was observed a single time. The chain carries TRBV28 and TRBJ1-5; 7 bases agree with TRBD1. This CDR3 comprises 14 residues. Germline lookup yields CDR1 MDHEN and CDR2 SYDVKM. V dropped 4 bases and J dropped 4; count of bases not matched to a gene: 4. The chain's CDR3 is CASSSAGGNQPQHF. The CDR3 region has the DNA TGTGCCAGCAGTTCGGCAGGGGGTAATCAGCCCCAGCATTTT.

The chain carries TRBV6-2 or TRBV6-3 and TRBJ2-2; 7 bases line up with TRBD1. Germline V gene sequence: CDR1 MNHEY, CDR2 SVGEGT. After removal of 5 bases from V and 6 bases from J, the junction contained 6 bases not matched to a gene. The CDR3 runs 14 residues. CDR3 protein: CASSLFQGAGELFF. The DNA for the CDR3 is TGTGCCAGCAGTCTATTTCAGGGGGCCGGGGAGCTGTTTTTT.

This chain joins TRBV4-1 and TRBJ2-2; TRBD2 matches 9 bases. This CDR3 spans 19 amino acids. V dropped 0 bases and J dropped 0; count of bases not matched to a gene: 8. Germline values: CDR1 MGHRA, CDR2 YSYEKL. The CDR3 sequence is CASSQDGVGLATNTGELFF. In DNA form, the CDR3 reads TGCGCCAGCAGCCAAGACGGAGTTGGACTAGCGACGAACACCGGGGAGCTGTTTTTT.

The chain links TRBV6-5 to TRBJ1-6, with 7 bases identical to TRBD1. Per the germline V gene, CDR1 is MNHEY and CDR2 is SVGAGI. Trimming removed 6 bases from V and 8 bases from J; junction bases left unmatched: 10. The CDR3 extends over 15 amino acids. The CDR3 loop is CASSRIRDSDSPLHF. The CDR3 DNA follows: TGTGCCAGCAGCCGGATCCGGGACAGTGATTCACCCCTCCACTTT.

The V and J genes are TRBV7-9 and TRBJ2-5; TRBD1 matches 9 bases. The junction had 7 bases not matched to a gene; V was cut back by 6 bases and J by 2 bases. CDR3 length equals 15 residues. Germline-derived CDR1 and CDR2 are SEHNR and FQNEAQ (reference sequence). The CDR3 DNA sequence: TGTGCCAGCAGTCCCGGGACAGGGCATCAAGAGACCCAGTACTTC. Translation: CASSPGTGHQETQYF. Filled out from reference TRBV7-9 and TRBJ2-5, the complete variable domain reads DTGVSQNPRHKITKRGQNVTFRCDPISEHNRLYWYRQTLGQGPEFLTYFQNEAQLEKSRLLSDRFSAERPKGSFSTLEIQRTEQGDSAMYLCASSPGTGHQETQYFGPGTRLLVL.

The chain couples TRBV3-1 (or the pseudogene TRBV3-2) to TRBJ1-2; TRBD1 agrees at 8 bases. The CDR3 consists of 13 residues. Trimming cost V 5 bases and J 4 bases; bases outside gene matches: 3. Germline V CDR1 and CDR2: LGHDT, YNNKEL (reference sequence). The CDR3 sequence is CASSGDRGYGYTF. The CDR3 region has the DNA TGTGCCAGCAGCGGTGACAGGGGCTATGGCTACACCTTC.

The rearrangement joins TRBV19 to TRBJ2-7; 7 nucleotides line up with TRBD2. The V gene end was trimmed by 4 bases and the J gene end by 0 bases; junction bases not matched to a gene: 0. Germline CDR1 and CDR2: LNHDA and SQIVND (reference sequence). CDR3 length: 13 residues. CDR3 in DNA: TGTGCCAGTAGTAGGACTAGCTCCTACGAGCAGTACTTC. Residues: CASSRTSSYEQYF.